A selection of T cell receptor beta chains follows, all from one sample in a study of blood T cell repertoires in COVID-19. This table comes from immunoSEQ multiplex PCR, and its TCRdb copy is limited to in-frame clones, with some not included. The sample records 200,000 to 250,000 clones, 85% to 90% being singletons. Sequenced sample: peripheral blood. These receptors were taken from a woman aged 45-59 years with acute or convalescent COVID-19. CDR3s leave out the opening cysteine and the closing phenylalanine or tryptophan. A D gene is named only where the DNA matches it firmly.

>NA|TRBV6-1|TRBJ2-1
ASSDSYNEQF
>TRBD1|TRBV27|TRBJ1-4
ASSSIKRDRGVEKLF
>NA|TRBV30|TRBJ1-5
AWTARENQPQH
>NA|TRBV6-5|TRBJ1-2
ASTRTREYGYT
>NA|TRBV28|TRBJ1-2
ATLRQAVNYGYT
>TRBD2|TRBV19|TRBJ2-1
ASSTPPAGDYNEQF
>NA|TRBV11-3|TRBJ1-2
ASSLSNANYGYT
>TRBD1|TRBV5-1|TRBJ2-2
ASERTGSTGELF
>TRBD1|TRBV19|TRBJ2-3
ASSVTGGDTQY
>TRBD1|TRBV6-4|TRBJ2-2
ASRGQGMTGELF
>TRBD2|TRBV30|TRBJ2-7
AWSVSGSGEQY
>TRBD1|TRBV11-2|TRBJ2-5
ASRIGQGSQTQY
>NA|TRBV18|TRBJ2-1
ASSPGSGKYNEQF
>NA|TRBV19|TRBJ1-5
ASSRGGGNQPQH
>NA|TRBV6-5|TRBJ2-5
ASSYQIQGLGETQY
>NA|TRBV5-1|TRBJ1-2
ASKRVAESYGYT
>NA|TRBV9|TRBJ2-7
ASSVGGATYEQY
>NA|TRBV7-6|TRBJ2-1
ASSLVGGGMDEQF
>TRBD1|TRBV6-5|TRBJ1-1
ASRNRGNTEAF
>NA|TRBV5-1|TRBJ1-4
ASSGGDGRANGKLF
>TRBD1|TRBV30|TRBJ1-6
AWKGQAGPLH
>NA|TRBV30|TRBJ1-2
AWSNRDAYYGYT
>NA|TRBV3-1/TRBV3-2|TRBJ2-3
ATQEAGYTDTQY
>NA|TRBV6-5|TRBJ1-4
ASLTGHTNEKLF
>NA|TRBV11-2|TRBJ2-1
ASSPGAVRRANEQF
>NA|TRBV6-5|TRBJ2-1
ASSYTRDYNEQF
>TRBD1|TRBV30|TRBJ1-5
AWSVSATGTQPQH
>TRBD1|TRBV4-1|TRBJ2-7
ASSLTGTGELEQY
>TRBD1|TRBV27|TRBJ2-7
ASSFGTGEAYEQY
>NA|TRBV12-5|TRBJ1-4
ASGSGHSGEKLF
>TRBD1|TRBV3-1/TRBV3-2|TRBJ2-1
ASSRTGGLIDEQF
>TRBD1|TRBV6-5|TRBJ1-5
ASSSTGGLQPQH
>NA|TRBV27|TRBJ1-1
ASSLGGGDTEAF
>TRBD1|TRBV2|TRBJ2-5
ASRPGTAQETQY
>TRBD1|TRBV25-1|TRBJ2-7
ATGQGVYEQY
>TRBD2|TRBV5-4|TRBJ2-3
ASSSRTSATPRDTQY
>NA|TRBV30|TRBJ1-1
ASRGNTEAF
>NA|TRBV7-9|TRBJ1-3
ASSFRRDPGGNTIY
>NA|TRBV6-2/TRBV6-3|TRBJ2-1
ASSYPAEEDEQF
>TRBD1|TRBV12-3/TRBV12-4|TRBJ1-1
ASSLRGREAF
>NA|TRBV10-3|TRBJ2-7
AISGDWVEQY
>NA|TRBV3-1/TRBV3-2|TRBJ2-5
ASSKNTGETQY
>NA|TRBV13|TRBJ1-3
ASSFRVALGNTIY
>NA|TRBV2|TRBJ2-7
ASHGEPYEQY
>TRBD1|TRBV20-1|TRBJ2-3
SAIRTGGLY
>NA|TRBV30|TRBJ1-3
AWSVKPGVGNTIY
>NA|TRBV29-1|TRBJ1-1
SVEGPNRVGSPMNTEAF
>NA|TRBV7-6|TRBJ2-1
ASSTRPLADNEQF
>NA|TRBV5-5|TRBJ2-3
ASSSAGTDTQY
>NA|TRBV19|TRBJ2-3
ASSPPGAGAQGTQY
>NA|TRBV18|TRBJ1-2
ASSLIGTNGYT
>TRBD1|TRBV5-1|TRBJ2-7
ASSLPGQGALQY
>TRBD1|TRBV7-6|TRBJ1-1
ASRRDSSTEAF
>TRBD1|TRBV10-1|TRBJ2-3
ASSESGYRGPDTQY
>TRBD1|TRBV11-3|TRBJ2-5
ASSPWTGAMYQETQY